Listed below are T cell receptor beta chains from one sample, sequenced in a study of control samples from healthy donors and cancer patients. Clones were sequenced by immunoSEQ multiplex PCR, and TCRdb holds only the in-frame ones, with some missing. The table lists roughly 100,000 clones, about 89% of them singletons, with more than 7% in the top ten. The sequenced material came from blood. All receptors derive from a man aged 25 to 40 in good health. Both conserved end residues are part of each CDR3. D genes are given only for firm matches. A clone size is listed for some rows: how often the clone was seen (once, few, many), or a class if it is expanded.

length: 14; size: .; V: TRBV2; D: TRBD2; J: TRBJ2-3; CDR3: CASSPSGGSDTQYF; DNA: TGTGCCAGCAGCCCGAGCGGGGGCTCGGATACGCAGTATTTT
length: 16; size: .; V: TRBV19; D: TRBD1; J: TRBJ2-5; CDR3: CASSISRTGGGETQYF; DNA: TGTGCCAGTAGTATATCCCGGACAGGGGGAGGAGAGACCCAGTACTTC
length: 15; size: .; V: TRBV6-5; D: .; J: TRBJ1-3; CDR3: CASSYSGSSGNTIYF; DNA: TGTGCCAGCAGTTACTCGGGGTCGAGCGGAAACACCATATATTTT
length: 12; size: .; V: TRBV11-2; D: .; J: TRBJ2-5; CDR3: CASSLNYETQYF; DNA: TGTGCCAGCAGCTTAAATTATGAGACCCAGTACTTC
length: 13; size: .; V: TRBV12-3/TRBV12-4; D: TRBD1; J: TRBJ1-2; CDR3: CASSRDRLYGYTF; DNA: TGTGCCAGCAGTAGGGACAGACTCTATGGCTACACCTTC
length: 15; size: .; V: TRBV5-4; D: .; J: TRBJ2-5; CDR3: CASSLIVGGGETQYF; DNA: TGTGCCAGCAGCTTGATCGTGGGAGGTGGAGAGACCCAGTACTTC
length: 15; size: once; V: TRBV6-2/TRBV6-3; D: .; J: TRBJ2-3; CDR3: CASSYSGDRTDTQYF; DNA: TGTGCCAGCAGTTACTCGGGGGACCGCACAGATACGCAGTATTTT
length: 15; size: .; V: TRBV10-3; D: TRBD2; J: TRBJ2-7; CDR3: CAIKVRTSGDHEQYF; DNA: TGTGCCATCAAGGTCCGGACTAGCGGAGATCACGAGCAGTACTTC
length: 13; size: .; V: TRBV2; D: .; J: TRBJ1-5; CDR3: CASSQGSSQPQHF; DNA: TGTGCCAGCAGCCAGGGAAGTAGTCAGCCCCAGCATTTT
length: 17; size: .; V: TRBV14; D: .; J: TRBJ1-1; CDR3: CASSELGARGPNTEAFF; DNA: TGTGCCAGCAGCGAACTAGGAGCCCGGGGACCGAACACTGAAGCTTTCTTT
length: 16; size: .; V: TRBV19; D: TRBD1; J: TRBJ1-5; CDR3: CASSIDFSQGSQPQHF; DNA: TGTGCCAGTAGTATAGATTTCTCACAGGGGAGTCAGCCCCAGCATTTT
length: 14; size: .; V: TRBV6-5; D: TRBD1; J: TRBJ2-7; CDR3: CASTEGQGSYEQYF; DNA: TGTGCCAGCACCGAGGGACAGGGTTCCTACGAGCAGTACTTC
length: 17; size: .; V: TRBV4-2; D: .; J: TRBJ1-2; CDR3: CASSRGGAQGSNYGYTF; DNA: TGTGCCAGCAGCCGAGGGGGGGCGCAGGGCTCGAACTATGGCTACACCTTC
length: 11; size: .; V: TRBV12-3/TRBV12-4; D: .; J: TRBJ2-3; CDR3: CASSPGPHLHF; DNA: TGTGCCAGCAGTCCGGGCCCCCACCTCCATTTT
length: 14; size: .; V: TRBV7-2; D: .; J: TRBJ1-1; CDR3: CASSSVFGNTEAFF; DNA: TGTGCCAGCAGCTCAGTTTTCGGGAACACTGAAGCTTTCTTT
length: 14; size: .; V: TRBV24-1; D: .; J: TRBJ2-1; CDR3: CATPRTSSYNEQFF; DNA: TGTGCCACTCCCCGGACGAGCTCCTACAATGAGCAGTTCTTC
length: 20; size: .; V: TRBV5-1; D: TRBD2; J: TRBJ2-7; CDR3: CASSSEVPGLAADRSYEQYF; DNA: TGCGCCAGCAGCTCCGAAGTCCCGGGACTAGCGGCCGATCGCTCCTACGAGCAGTACTTC
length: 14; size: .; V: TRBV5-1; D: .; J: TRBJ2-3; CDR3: CASSLGARTDTQYF; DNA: TGCGCCAGCAGCTTGGGGGCGCGCACAGATACGCAGTATTTT
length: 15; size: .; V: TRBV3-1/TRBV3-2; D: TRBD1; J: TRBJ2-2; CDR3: CASSQGTGHTGELFF; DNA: TGTGCCAGCAGCCAAGGGACAGGGCACACCGGGGAGCTGTTTTTT
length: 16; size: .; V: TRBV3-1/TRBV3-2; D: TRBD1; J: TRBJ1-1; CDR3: CASSQASGTGALEAFF; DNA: TGTGCCAGCAGCCAAGCATCCGGGACAGGGGCTCTCGAAGCTTTCTTT
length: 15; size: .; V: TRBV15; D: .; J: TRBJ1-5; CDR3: CATSRDRGVRQPQHF; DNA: TGTGCCACCAGCAGGGATCGGGGTGTACGTCAGCCCCAGCATTTT
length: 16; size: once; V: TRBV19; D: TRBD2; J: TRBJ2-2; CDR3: CASSKGSSGINGELFF; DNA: TGTGCCAGTAGTAAAGGATCTAGCGGGATTAACGGGGAGCTGTTTTTT
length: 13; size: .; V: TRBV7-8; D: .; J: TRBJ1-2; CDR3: CASSSGGNYGYTF; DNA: TGTGCCAGCAGCTCGGGGGGGAACTATGGCTACACCTTC
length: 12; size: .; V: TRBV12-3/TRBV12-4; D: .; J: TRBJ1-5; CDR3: CASRGAFPAQHF; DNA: TGTGCCAGCAGGGGGGCCTTCCCGGCCCAGCATTTT
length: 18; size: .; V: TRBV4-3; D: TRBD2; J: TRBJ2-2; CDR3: CASSQEVTSGRYTGELFF; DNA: TGCGCCAGCAGCCAAGAGGTTACTAGCGGGAGGTACACCGGGGAGCTGTTTTTT
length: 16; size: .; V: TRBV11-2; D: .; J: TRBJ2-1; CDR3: CASSLVGRSSYNEQFF; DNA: TGTGCCAGCAGCTTAGTGGGACGGAGCTCCTACAATGAGCAGTTCTTC
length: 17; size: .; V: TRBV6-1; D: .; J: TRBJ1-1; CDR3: CASSERGPRPENTEAFF; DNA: TGTGCCAGCAGTGAACGGGGTCCAAGGCCGGAGAACACTGAAGCTTTCTTT
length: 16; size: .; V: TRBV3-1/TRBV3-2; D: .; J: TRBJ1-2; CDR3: CASSPRERTNNYGYTF; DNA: TGTGCCAGCAGCCCCCGGGAACGGACGAATAACTATGGCTACACCTTC
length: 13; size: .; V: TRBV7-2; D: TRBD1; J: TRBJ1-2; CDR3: CASSMRQGDGYTF; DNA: TGTGCCAGCAGCATGCGACAGGGTGATGGCTACACCTTC
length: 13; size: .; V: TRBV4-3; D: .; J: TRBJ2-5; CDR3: CASGIPGLETQYF; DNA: TGCGCCAGCGGAATTCCTGGGTTGGAGACCCAGTACTTC
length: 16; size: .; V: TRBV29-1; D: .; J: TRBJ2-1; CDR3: CSVESGIRGSYNEQFF; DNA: TGCAGCGTTGAGTCCGGAATAAGGGGATCTTATAATGAGCAGTTCTTC
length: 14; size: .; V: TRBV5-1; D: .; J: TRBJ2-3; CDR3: CASSLSAGTDTQYF; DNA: TGCGCCAGCAGCTTGTCTGCAGGCACAGATACGCAGTATTTT
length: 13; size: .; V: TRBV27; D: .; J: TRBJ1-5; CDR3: CASSFGRDQPQHF; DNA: TGTGCCAGCAGTTTCGGACGGGATCAGCCCCAGCATTTT
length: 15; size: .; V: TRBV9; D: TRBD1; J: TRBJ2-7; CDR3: CASSQTPGQGGEQYF; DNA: TGTGCCAGCAGCCAGACGCCGGGACAGGGCGGCGAGCAGTACTTC
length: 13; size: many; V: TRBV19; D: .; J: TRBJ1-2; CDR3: CASSLPGGVFYTF; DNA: TGTGCCAGTAGTTTACCGGGGGGAGTTTTCTACACCTTC
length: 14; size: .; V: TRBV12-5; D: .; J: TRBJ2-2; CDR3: CASGLTYSTGELFF; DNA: TGTGCTAGTGGTTTGACATACAGCACCGGGGAGCTGTTTTTT
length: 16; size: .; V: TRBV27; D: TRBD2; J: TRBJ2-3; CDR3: CASSTKTSGYTDTQYF; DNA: TGTGCCAGCAGTACCAAGACTAGCGGATACACAGATACGCAGTATTTT
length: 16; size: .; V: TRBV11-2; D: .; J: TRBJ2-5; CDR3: CASTHTWGGDQETQYF; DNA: TGTGCCAGCACCCACACGTGGGGAGGCGACCAAGAGACCCAGTACTTC
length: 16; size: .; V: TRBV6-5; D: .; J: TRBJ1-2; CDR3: CASSLTGAGPFHGYTF; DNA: TGTGCCAGCAGTTTAACCGGGGCAGGCCCCTTTCATGGCTACACCTTC
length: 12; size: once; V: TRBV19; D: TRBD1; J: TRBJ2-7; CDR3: CAIRQGDYEQYF; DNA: TGTGCCATCCGACAGGGGGATTACGAGCAGTACTTC